The present TCR beta chain was sequenced within a study of blood T cell repertoires in COVID-19. Study overall: The samples span acute and convalescent COVID-19 from the United States, Italy and Spain. Sources were T cells, B-cell-depleted T cells, or PBMCs; the material itself was cDNA or gDNA.

Source study methods: Reference gene primer amplification gave nucleated cell count estimates. The assay was immunoSEQ multiplex PCR, and TCRdb's table has in-frame clones only and misses some. From that table come the V and J calls and clone size; the DNA was used to work out D and trimming. Found here are tens of thousands of clones, over 85% of them singletons; the top ten hold about 1.3%. The TCR originated in a man aged 60 to 69 with acute or convalescent COVID-19. The specimen was peripheral blood.

The CDR3 DNA sequence: TGTGCCAGCAGCGCGGGGGGGCCCTCCATACGGAACACCGGGGAGCTGTTTTTT. This codes for CASSAGGPSIRNTGELFF. The J gene is TRBJ2-2, the V gene TRBV5-6; 9 positions agree with TRBD2. The trim removed 4 bases at V and 1 base at J, leaving 11 bases unmatched. Germline lookup yields CDR1 SGHDT and CDR2 YYEEEE. There are 18 residues in the CDR3.